Below are 11 T cell receptor beta chains sequenced from a single sample in a study of blood T cell repertoires in COVID-19. The repertoire was sequenced with immunoSEQ multiplex PCR; TCRdb's copy has only in-frame clones and lacks some. The profile shows over 110,000 clones, roughly 84% of them singletons. Sequences were obtained from PBMCs or T cells enriched from blood (not recorded which). The receptors stem from a man aged 45-65 years in a cohort exposed to, infected with or recovered from COVID-19 (not recorded which).

This clone was picked up a small number of times. The chain has TRBV28 and TRBJ1-6, with 7 bases lining up with TRBD1. The CDR3 length is 14 residues. Germline values: CDR1 MDHEN, CDR2 SYDVKM. The V and J ends lost 6 bases and 13 bases, in that order; junction bases with no gene match: 12. The CDR3 spells CASSPGQPKTPLHF. CDR3 bases: TGTGCCAGCAGCCCGGGACAGCCCAAAACGCCCCTCCACTTT.

V usage is TRBV6-2 or TRBV6-3 and J usage is TRBJ2-3; TRBD2 matches at 13 bases. After removal of 6 bases from V and 0 bases from J, the junction contained 9 bases not matched to a gene. The CDR3 runs to 18 residues. Germline CDR1 is MNHEY and CDR2 is SVGEGT. CDR3 bases: TGTGCCAGCAGGCCTCCCCGACTAGCGGGGGGTAGCACAGATACGCAGTATTTT. Its protein product is CASRPPRLAGGSTDTQYF.

The chain recombines TRBV28 with TRBJ1-2, with D unresolved. The CDR3 extends over 14 amino acids. Looked up from germline, CDR1 is MDHEN and CDR2 is SYDVKM. V lost 5 bases and J lost 8, with 18 bases in between. As DNA, the CDR3 is TGTGCCAGCAGTCCTAACCGGGGTTCCTCCGGCTACACCTTC. This gives the protein CASSPNRGSSGYTF.

The V and J genes are TRBV7-9 and TRBJ1-5, with 8 bases identical to TRBD1. This CDR3 is built from 15 residues. Germline loops: CDR1 SEHNR, CDR2 FQNEAQ (reference sequence). Unmatched junction bases numbered 9, after V lost 4 bases and J lost 7 bases. CDR3 sequence: CASSSGQAYGQPQHF. The CDR3 DNA follows: TGTGCCAGCAGCTCGGGACAGGCTTACGGACAGCCCCAGCATTTT.

The V gene is TRBV3-1 (or the pseudogene TRBV3-2), the J gene TRBJ1-2; D ambiguous. Per the germline V gene, CDR1 is LGHDT and CDR2 is YNNKEL (reference sequence). The CDR3 covers 15 residues. Trimming stripped 1 base from V and 4 bases from J, with 13 bases between. The CDR3 reads CASSQGMSASYGYTF. The CDR3, as DNA: TGTGCCAGCAGCCAAGGGATGAGCGCCAGCTATGGCTACACCTTC.

In its sample, this clone is medium-sized. CDR3 nucleotides: TGTGCCAGTAGTATGTGGCTAGCGGACAATGAGCAGTTCTTC. It encodes CASSMWLADNEQFF. The V call is TRBV19, the J call TRBJ2-1, with 7 bases that match TRBD2. V lost 3 bases, J lost 5 bases, and 4 bases stayed unmatched. Germline V gene data show CDR1 as LNHDA and CDR2 as SQIVND (reference sequence). The CDR3 totals 14 residues.

This clone was seen a few times. V is TRBV7-6 and J is TRBJ1-4, with TRBD1 matching 7 bases. The CDR3 is 15 amino acids. V shed 5 bases, J shed 7 bases, and the junction held 10 bases outside the gene matches. Per germline, CDR1 SGHVS and CDR2 FNYEAQ. CDR3 sequence reads: CASSPGQMFGEKLFF. CDR3 nucleotides: TGTGCCAGCAGCCCGGGACAGATGTTTGGTGAAAAACTGTTTTTT.

This clone was seen only once. This chain joins TRBV4-2 and TRBJ2-5; 12 bases align to TRBD1. Per the germline V gene, CDR1 is LGHNA and CDR2 is YNFKEQ. CDR3 length equals 17 residues. The V and J ends lost 0 bases and 5 bases, in that order; junction bases with no gene match: 7. The chain's CDR3 is CASSQDPGQGARETQYF. As DNA, the CDR3 is TGTGCCAGCAGCCAAGACCCGGGACAGGGGGCGCGCGAGACCCAGTACTTC.

This rearrangement joins TRBV18 to TRBJ2-7, with D maybe TRBD2 (6 bases). This CDR3 region has 13 residues. Germline values: CDR1 KGHSH, CDR2 LQKENI. Trimming left V 6 bases short and J 4 bases short, with 13 bases between. The CDR3 here is CASSGGTIYEQYF. CDR3 nucleotides: TGTGCCAGCTCGGGGGGAACAATATACGAGCAGTACTTC.

This rearrangement joins TRBV3-1 (or the pseudogene TRBV3-2) to TRBJ2-3, with TRBD1 as a possible D gene (6 bases). CDR1 is LGHDT, CDR2 YNNKEL, per germline (reference sequence). The ends were cut back, 4 bases at V and 2 bases at J, with 10 bases in the middle. The length of the CDR3 is 14 residues. DNA for the CDR3: TGTGCCAGCAGCCCTGGGGGCTTCACAGATACGCAGTATTTT. It yields the protein CASSPGGFTDTQYF.

This sequence joins TRBV4-2 and TRBJ2-5; 7 bases are a match to TRBD2. Looked up from germline, CDR1 is LGHNA and CDR2 is YNFKEQ. V lost 0 bases to trimming and J lost 5 bases; unmatched junction nucleotides: 12. This CDR3 is built from 17 residues. For the CDR3, the DNA is TGTGCCAGCAGCCAAGAGACTGGCGGGAGCATTTGGGAGACCCAGTACTTC. Translated, it gives CASSQETGGSIWETQYF.